These T cell receptor beta chains were read from a single sample in a study of vaccination effects on CD4 cells after COVID-19. This table comes from immunoSEQ multiplex PCR, and its TCRdb copy is limited to in-frame clones, with some not included. The sample contains about 80,000 clones, more than 60% of which appear only once. Their specific antigens are unknown. The sample here was CD4+ T cells from PBMCs cultured with HCoV-OC43 spike peptides, taken after COVID-19 vaccination. The origin of the receptors is a human donor who received a COVID-19 vaccine. Each CDR3 is given with its conserved first and last residue. D genes are given only for firm matches. A clone size is listed for some rows: how often the clone was seen (once, few, many), or a class if it is expanded.

TRBV6-5	TRBJ1-6	.	.	TGTGCCAGCGCCCTTAGGGGTCGGAATTCACCCCTCCACTTT	CASALRGRNSPLHF
TRBV18	TRBJ1-1	.	.	TGTGCCAGCTCACCACGGGATCGGGCCACTGAAGCTTTCTTT	CASSPRDRATEAFF
TRBV3-1/TRBV3-2	TRBJ1-3	.	.	TGTGCCAGCAGCCGGGGGCTTGGTACCATATATTTT	CASSRGLGTIYF
TRBV6-5	TRBJ1-5	.	.	TGTGCCAGCGGCGTAGGGGCCCATCAGCCCCAGCATTTT	CASGVGAHQPQHF
TRBV28	TRBJ1-2	.	.	TGTGCCAGCAGTTTTGGCAGGGACTATGGCTACACCTTC	CASSFGRDYGYTF
TRBV7-3	TRBJ2-2	TRBD2	once	TGTGCCAGCAGACCCGGGGGGGCGAACACCGGGGAGCTGTTTTTT	CASRPGGANTGELFF
TRBV12-3/TRBV12-4	TRBJ2-3	TRBD1	.	TGTGCCAGCACGGGACAGGGGGAGGATACGCAGTATTTT	CASTGQGEDTQYF
TRBV6-1	TRBJ1-4	.	.	TGTGCCAGCAGTGTTGGCAGGTCAATGGGTGGAGAAAAACTGTTTTTT	CASSVGRSMGGEKLFF
TRBV7-3	TRBJ2-6	.	.	TGTGCCAGCAGCCCCAGAAACTCTGGGGCCAACGTCCTGACTTTC	CASSPRNSGANVLTF
TRBV30	TRBJ1-3	.	.	TGTGCCTGGAGTAGTCTCGGGGCGACGGGAAACACCATATATTTT	CAWSSLGATGNTIYF
TRBV15	TRBJ1-3	TRBD1	few	TGTGCCACCAGCAGAGGACAGGGGGAAAAAAACACCATATATTTT	CATSRGQGEKNTIYF
TRBV19	TRBJ1-4	TRBD1	.	TGTGCCAGTAGTATACGGACGGGGACAGGGAACGAAAAACTGTTTTTT	CASSIRTGTGNEKLFF
TRBV30	TRBJ1-5	TRBD1	.	TGTGCCTGGGGACAGGGCAATCAGCCCCAGCATTTT	CAWGQGNQPQHF
TRBV25-1	TRBJ1-2	.	.	TGTGCCAGCAGTGAATGGGAGGACTATGGCTACACCTTC	CASSEWEDYGYTF
TRBV7-2	TRBJ1-1	.	.	TGTGCCAGCAGGGTACGCAGGGGAGGCGGCACTGAAGCTTTCTTT	CASRVRRGGGTEAFF
TRBV5-5	TRBJ2-3	.	.	TGTGCCAGCAGCTTTGGGACGGACCGTACAGATACGCAGTATTTT	CASSFGTDRTDTQYF
TRBV3-1/TRBV3-2	TRBJ2-3	.	.	TGTGCCAGCAGCCACGAGGGGGATACGCAGTATTTT	CASSHEGDTQYF
TRBV4-1	TRBJ2-6	.	.	TGCGCCAGCAGCCAAGGGCAGGCATATCAGTTGGGGGCCAACGTCCTGACTTTC	CASSQGQAYQLGANVLTF
TRBV9	TRBJ2-5	.	.	TGTGCCAGCAGCCCAGAAGGCGGGGCAGAGACCCAGTACTTC	CASSPEGGAETQYF
TRBV18	TRBJ1-1	.	few	TGTGCCAGCTCCAAACCCACGGGCTTGAATTCAGCGACCAACACTGAAGCTTTCTTT	CASSKPTGLNSATNTEAFF
TRBV2	TRBJ1-5	.	.	TGTGCCAGCAGCCAGGACAGCCAGAATCAGCCCCAGCATTTT	CASSQDSQNQPQHF
TRBV30	TRBJ1-2	.	.	TGTGCCTGGAGTGTACGACAGGACCACTATGGCTACACCTTC	CAWSVRQDHYGYTF
TRBV3-1/TRBV3-2	TRBJ1-4	.	.	TGTGCCAGCAGCCACCGAAACAGAGCAACTAATGAAAAACTGTTTTTT	CASSHRNRATNEKLFF
TRBV5-1	TRBJ2-3	TRBD1	.	TGCGCCAGCAGCGACGGACAGGGGAGAGATACGCAGTATTTT	CASSDGQGRDTQYF